Listed below are T cell receptor beta chains from one sample, sequenced in a study of blood T cell repertoires in COVID-19. Assay used: immunoSEQ multiplex PCR; TCRdb lists only in-frame clones, some missing. The data contain approximately 500,000 clones, around nine tenths of them seen just once; the ten biggest clones take up 1.8%. Material for sequencing was PBMCs or T cells enriched from blood (not recorded which). These receptors were taken from a woman between 40 and 50 years old who had recovered from COVID-19. The CDR3 runs from the conserved cysteine through the conserved F or W. The D gene is left open where the match is weak. Where a row states a size, it is once, few, many or the class of an expanded clone; other rows omit it.

clone_size	v_call	d_call	j_call	cdr3_nt	cdr3_aa
.	TRBV18	TRBD2	TRBJ2-7	TGTGCCAGCTCACTAGGGACTAGCGGGATGGGCTCCTACGAGCAGTACTTC	CASSLGTSGMGSYEQYF
.	TRBV13	.	TRBJ2-1	TGTGCCAGCAGGTTGTCAGGGGAGCAGTTCTTC	CASRLSGEQFF
.	TRBV19	.	TRBJ1-1	TGTGCCAGTAGGCGGTCCAACACTGAAGCTTTCTTT	CASRRSNTEAFF
.	TRBV7-2	TRBD2	TRBJ2-7	TGTGCCAGCAGCTTAAGTAGCGGGAGGGTGGGGGAGCAGTACTTC	CASSLSSGRVGEQYF
.	TRBV10-3	.	TRBJ2-7	TGTGCCATCAAAGACAGAGCCTCCTACGAGCAGTACTTC	CAIKDRASYEQYF
.	TRBV7-2	.	TRBJ2-7	TGTGCCAGCAGCTTAGATTTTTCAGGGGCCTACGAGCAGTACTTC	CASSLDFSGAYEQYF
.	TRBV11-3	.	TRBJ1-1	TGTGCCAGCAGCTTAGAAGATCGGGTGATGAACACTGAAGCTTTCTTT	CASSLEDRVMNTEAFF
.	TRBV2	.	TRBJ1-5	TGTGCCAGCAAGGGACACAATCAGCCCCAGCATTTT	CASKGHNQPQHF
few	TRBV5-1	TRBD1	TRBJ2-2	TGCGCCAGCAAGAATACGGGACAGGGGAACACCGGGGAGCTGTTTTTT	CASKNTGQGNTGELFF
once	TRBV2	TRBD2	TRBJ2-3	TGTGCCAACAGCGAGACTAGCGGGAGGAGGCCAGATACGCAGTATTTT	CANSETSGRRPDTQYF
few	TRBV7-2	TRBD2	TRBJ2-1	TGTGCCAGCAGCTCACGGGGACTAGCGGACAATGAGCAGTTCTTC	CASSSRGLADNEQFF
.	TRBV6-2/TRBV6-3	.	TRBJ2-7	TGTGCCAGCAGTTACACTCAGGGGATCCCCTACGAGCAGTACTTC	CASSYTQGIPYEQYF
.	TRBV9	TRBD1	TRBJ1-1	TGTGCCAGCAGCGTCGTACCTCCGACAGGGAGGAACACTGAAGCTTTCTTT	CASSVVPPTGRNTEAFF
.	TRBV5-1	TRBD2	TRBJ2-1	TGCGCCAGCAGCGGGCTTCTAGCGGGAGGGAATGAGCAGTTCTTC	CASSGLLAGGNEQFF
.	TRBV18	TRBD2	TRBJ2-1	TGTGCCAGCTCCAAAGGGCTAGCGGACTACAATGAGCAGTTCTTC	CASSKGLADYNEQFF
.	TRBV7-9	TRBD2	TRBJ2-1	TGTGCCAGCAGCCCGGCCGGACTAGCGGGAGTCAATGAGCAGTTCTTC	CASSPAGLAGVNEQFF
.	TRBV25-1	TRBD2	TRBJ2-7	TGTGCCAGCAGTGACAGCGGGAGACACGAGCAGTACTTC	CASSDSGRHEQYF
.	TRBV4-3	TRBD2	TRBJ2-3	TGCGCCAGCAGCCAAGATACATTAGCGGGAGGCACAGATACGCAGTATTTT	CASSQDTLAGGTDTQYF
.	TRBV25-1	TRBD2	TRBJ2-7	TGTGCCAGCAGTTGGGGGACTAGCGGCTACGAGCAGTACTTC	CASSWGTSGYEQYF
once	TRBV6-4	TRBD1	TRBJ1-2	TGTGCCAGCAGTGAACGGACAGGGATTTTTTATGGCTACACCTTC	CASSERTGIFYGYTF
.	TRBV6-5	.	TRBJ1-2	TGTGCAGGCGGGGGAGGGCTTGCGGGGTATGGCTACACCTTC	CAGGGGLAGYGYTF
.	TRBV7-2	.	TRBJ1-5	TGTGCCAGCAGCTTCGACAGGTTCCAGCCCCAGCATTTT	CASSFDRFQPQHF
.	TRBV5-1	.	TRBJ1-1	TGCGCCAGCAGCTTGCTGGGGGGCACTGAAGCTTTCTTT	CASSLLGGTEAFF
.	TRBV13	TRBD2	TRBJ2-7	TGTGCCAGCAGCTCCCCCGGGGGCGGGAGGCGGGACGAGCAGTACTTC	CASSSPGGGRRDEQYF
.	TRBV10-3	TRBD1	TRBJ1-6	TGTGCCATCAGTGTCAACGGGGACAGGGGGAATTCACCCCTCCACTTT	CAISVNGDRGNSPLHF
.	TRBV4-1	.	TRBJ1-6	TGCGCCAGCAGATCCGATCCACAGGGAAGCCCCCTCCACTTT	CASRSDPQGSPLHF
once	TRBV5-1	TRBD1	TRBJ2-7	TGCGCCAGCAGCAGGCCGGGACAGGGGGAGGACGAGCAGTACTTC	CASSRPGQGEDEQYF
.	TRBV10-1	.	TRBJ2-1	TGCGCCAGCAGTGGGTTGGGCCCCGAGTCCGATGAGCAGTTCTTC	CASSGLGPESDEQFF
.	TRBV7-2	.	TRBJ2-7	TGTGCCAGCAGCGAGCGGCGCTCCTACGAGCAGTACTTC	CASSERRSYEQYF
.	TRBV7-8	TRBD1	TRBJ1-3	TGTGCCAGCAGCTCTATGGGACAGCCTAGAGGAAACACCATATATTTT	CASSSMGQPRGNTIYF
.	TRBV18	TRBD1	TRBJ2-5	TGTGCCAGCCGAGCCACAACAGGGGCGGAGGAGACCCAGTACTTC	CASRATTGAEETQYF
.	TRBV7-2	.	TRBJ2-7	TGTGCCAGCAGCTCCACAGTGAGTGTGCCCTACGAGCAGTACTTC	CASSSTVSVPYEQYF
.	TRBV5-5	TRBD2	TRBJ2-3	TGTGCCAGCAGCTTTAGGTTAGCGGGAGGACGGGGCACAGATACGCAGTATTTT	CASSFRLAGGRGTDTQYF
once	TRBV5-1	.	TRBJ2-2	TGCGCCAGCAGCCCCGGGACAATTAACACCGGGGAGCTGTTTTTT	CASSPGTINTGELFF
.	TRBV6-5	TRBD1	TRBJ1-1	TGTGCCAGCAGAACTAACAGGGGTCTGAACACTGAAGCTTTCTTT	CASRTNRGLNTEAFF
.	TRBV7-2	TRBD1	TRBJ1-2	TGTGCCAGCAGCTTAGGGGACAGCCTGAACTATGGCTACACCTTC	CASSLGDSLNYGYTF
.	TRBV6-2/TRBV6-3	TRBD2	TRBJ2-1	TGTGCCAGCAGTAGGGCGGGAGGACACTACAATGAGCAGTTCTTC	CASSRAGGHYNEQFF
.	TRBV28	.	TRBJ2-7	TGTGCCAGCAGTTTAAAATACTGGTTCCCCTACGAGCAGTACTTC	CASSLKYWFPYEQYF
.	TRBV19	TRBD1	TRBJ2-5	TGTGCCAGTAGTATAGCCGGGACAGAGACCCAAGAGACCCAGTACTTC	CASSIAGTETQETQYF
.	TRBV6-4	.	TRBJ2-3	TGTGCCAGCAGTGACTCCCCGGGGAGCACAGATACGCAGTATTTT	CASSDSPGSTDTQYF
.	TRBV11-2	.	TRBJ2-4	TGTGCCGGCAGCTTAGGTCTGAGGGTTCTTCAGTACTTC	CAGSLGLRVLQYF
.	TRBV20-1	TRBD2	TRBJ2-3	TGCAGTGCTAGTTATTGGCGGGAGAAGGTGGCAGATACGCAGTATTTT	CSASYWREKVADTQYF
.	TRBV11-3	TRBD2	TRBJ2-7	TGTGCCAGCAGCTCCTTGTCGGCCCGTAGCGGGATCTCCTACGAGCAGTACTTC	CASSSLSARSGISYEQYF
.	TRBV7-2	.	TRBJ1-1	TGTGCCAGCAGCTTCGGCCAGGGGAACACTGAAGCTTTCTTT	CASSFGQGNTEAFF
.	TRBV5-1	TRBD1	TRBJ2-1	TGCGCCAGCAGCCAGGGTGGGACAGGGCGATTGAATGAGCAGTTCTTC	CASSQGGTGRLNEQFF
.	TRBV7-2	TRBD2	TRBJ2-2	TGTGCCAGCAGCTCCCGTTTTAGCGGGGGCCCCACCGGGGAGCTGTTTTTT	CASSSRFSGGPTGELFF
.	TRBV12-3/TRBV12-4	.	TRBJ1-1	TGTGCCAGCAGTACGAACAGTATCACTGAAGCTTTCTTT	CASSTNSITEAFF
.	TRBV4-2	TRBD2	TRBJ2-1	TGTGCCAGCAGCCAGGACATAGCGGGAGTGGATAATGAGCAGTTCTTC	CASSQDIAGVDNEQFF
.	TRBV5-1	TRBD2	TRBJ2-1	TGCGCCAGCAGCTTGGCGGGGGGAGGGAGGAATGAGCAGTTCTTC	CASSLAGGGRNEQFF
once	TRBV6-6	TRBD1	TRBJ2-2	TGTGCCAGCAGTCCACCACTCGGACAGGGGGCTAAAACCGGGGAGCTGTTTTTT	CASSPPLGQGAKTGELFF
.	TRBV6-2/TRBV6-3	.	TRBJ1-2	TGTGCCAGCAGCCCTAACGGGGGGCTTGCGTACTATGGCTACACCTTC	CASSPNGGLAYYGYTF
once	TRBV9	TRBD2	TRBJ2-1	TGTGCCAGCAGCGTGGGTCTAGCGGGAAGCTCCTACAATGAGCAGTTCTTC	CASSVGLAGSSYNEQFF
few	TRBV19	.	TRBJ2-7	TGTGCCAGTAGTATTCAACCGGAGGGGAGACGGGAGCAGTACTTC	CASSIQPEGRREQYF
.	TRBV5-1	TRBD1	TRBJ1-1	TGCGCCAGCAGATATCGAGAGACAGGGGCGACTGAAGCTTTCTTT	CASRYRETGATEAFF
.	TRBV21-1	.	TRBJ1-5	TGTGCCCAAGCAGGGCCCCTGGGCAATCAGCCCCAGCATTTT	CAQAGPLGNQPQHF